One sample yielded the 9 T cell receptor beta chains listed below, sequenced in a study of spatial heterogeneity in lung cancer (dated by TCRdb to the late 2010s). Library method: 5' RACE. Sequencing instrument: NextSeq 500. TCRdb trimmed public reads at Q25 via fastp, called clones via MiXCR and kept in-frame beta chains. CDR3 protein sequences are deduplicated, and each keeps its most common genes and DNA. The sample table holds some 83,000 distinct CDR3 sequences, of which 7.5% to 9.5% were seen once. Roughly 7% of the sample rests with the top ten. The meaning of the sample's time point label: sample taken at primary tumor resection. The source was PBMCs, collected at surgery. Receptors originate from a male donor with early-stage non-small cell lung cancer.

This clonotype was picked up many times. The chain couples TRBV29-1 to TRBJ1-1; 8 nucleotides align to TRBD1. Per germline, CDR1 SQVTM and CDR2 ANQGSEA. V lost 6 bases and J lost 8; bases outside the gene matches: 14. The CDR3 sequence is 14 residues long. CDR3 in amino acids: CSVDLQGVLPEAFF. The DNA of the CDR3 is TGCAGCGTAGACCTACAGGGGGTTCTGCCCGAAGCTTTCTTT.

In this sample, this clonotype turned up a few times. The chain recombines TRBV5-1 with TRBJ2-7, with 7 bases fitting TRBD1. The CDR3 covers 13 residues. CDR1 is SGHRS, CDR2 YFSETQ, per germline. J was trimmed by 4 bases and V by 2 bases; bases with no gene match: 3. The CDR3 DNA reads as TGCGCCAGCAGCTTCAACAGGGGTTACGAGCAGTACTTC. It specifies CASSFNRGYEQYF.

This clonotype was seen a handful of times. The V and J genes are TRBV19 and TRBJ1-4; D is unresolved. Trimming removed 1 base at V and 10 bases at J, with 16 bases between. The CDR3 is 15 amino acids. Germline V gene lookup returns CDR1 LNHDA and CDR2 SQIVND (reference sequence). CDR3 loop: CASSIVGGPAGKLFF. In DNA form, the CDR3 reads TGTGCCAGTAGTATAGTAGGAGGGCCCGCGGGAAAACTGTTTTTT. Combining the CDR3 with reference TRBV19 and TRBJ1-4 gives the whole variable domain DGGITQSPKYLFRKEGQNVTLSCEQNLNHDAMYWYRQDPGQGLRLIYYSQIVNDFQKGDIAEGYSVSREKKESFPLTVTSAQKNPTAFYLCASSIVGGPAGKLFFGSGTQLSVL.

This clonotype was observed at least ten times. The chain joins TRBV4-2 to TRBJ1-4; perhaps TRBD1 as D (6 bases). Trimming pared 0 bases from V and 1 base from J, leaving 6 bases between. Per germline, CDR1 LGHNA and CDR2 YNFKEQ. This CDR3 is built from 15 residues. DNA for the CDR3: TGTGCCAGCAGCCAAGAACAGGGAACTAATGAAAAACTGTTTTTT. Protein: CASSQEQGTNEKLFF.

There are many counts of this clonotype. The rearrangement uses TRBV9 and TRBJ2-2; no firm D call. CDR1 SGDLS and CDR2 YYNGEE come from the germline V gene. Trimming stripped 4 bases from V and 6 bases from J, with 10 bases between. This CDR3 comprises 13 residues. CDR3 in DNA: TGTGCCAGCAGCCTTGGGTTCGCCGGGGAGCTGTTTTTT. This sequence encodes CASSLGFAGELFF. The full variable domain, rest sourced from reference TRBV9 and TRBJ2-2, is DSGVTQTPKHLITATGQRVTLRCSPRSGDLSVYWYQQSLDQGLQFLIQYYNGEERAKGNILERFSAQQFPDLHSELNLSSLELGDSALYFCASSLGFAGELFFGEGSRLTVL.

The chain employs TRBV7-9 and TRBJ1-1, with D possibly TRBD1 on 6 matching bases. V was shortened by 4 bases and J by 0 bases, with 9 bases between the two germline ends. CDR3 size: 14 residues. Per the germline V gene, CDR1 is SEHNR and CDR2 is FQNEAQ (reference sequence). This CDR3 is CASSSTGLNTEAFF. CDR3 bases: TGTGCCAGCAGCTCAACAGGGCTGAACACTGAAGCTTTCTTT.

This clonotype was seen many times. This chain connects TRBV19 to TRBJ1-5, with D possibly matching TRBD1 (5 bases). Germline values: CDR1 LNHDA, CDR2 SQIVND (reference sequence). CDR3 length equals 16 residues. The V end was cut by 7 bases, the J end by 2 bases, with 18 bases between. The CDR3 here is CASKGIGRAGNQPQHF. The CDR3 nucleotides read TGTGCCAGTAAGGGTATCGGCAGGGCTGGCAATCAGCCCCAGCATTTT.

This clonotype came up many times. This chain links TRBV9 with TRBJ2-1; 9 nucleotides match TRBD2. V shed 3 bases, J shed 7 bases, and the junction held 11 bases outside the gene matches. The CDR3 sequence is 16 residues long. CDR1 is SGDLS and CDR2 is YYNGEE in the germline V gene. Here the CDR3 DNA reads TGTGCCAGCAGCGCCCTTAGCGGGGGCGTCCCAAATGAGCAGTTCTTC. Residues: CASSALSGGVPNEQFF.

V usage is TRBV12-3 or TRBV12-4 and J usage is TRBJ1-5; 7 bases align to TRBD1. V gave up 2 bases and J gave up 4 bases; unmatched junction bases: 2. The CDR3 length is 14 residues. The CDR3 coding sequence is TGTGCCAGCAGTTTAACGGGACAGAATCAGCCCCAGCATTTT. Encoded protein: CASSLTGQNQPQHF.